This T cell receptor (beta chain) was sequenced for a study of T-cell reconstitution after alpha-beta-depleted transplantation in children. Germline V gene data show CDR1 as KGHDR and CDR2 as SFDVKD. V gave up 3 bases and J gave up 1 base, with 10 bases separating them. CDR3 length: 15 residues. This clonotype was seen more than once but under ten times. What it recognizes is unknown. Unique molecular identifiers were used to barcode this TCRbeta library. TCRdb re-called the PCR reads with MiXCR, one entry per CDR3 protein. Of 200,000 to 250,000 distinct CDR3 sequences in the sample, 9.5% to 13% were seen once. Study outcomes and limitations: Newly generated T cells supplied most T-cell counts and diversity one year post-transplant. Day-60 TCRbeta diversity that was high in some patients was derived from surviving recipient T cells and thymic progenitors. Two months or so post-transplant, alpha-beta T cells reportedly derived from several hundred expanded graft clones.

The rearrangement joins TRBV24-1 to TRBJ2-3; no definite D call. Material: PBMCs, obtained before TCRalphabeta/CD19-depleted stem cell transplant. The source of this sequence is a child younger than two with acute myeloid leukemia, due to receive a stem cell transplant. The CDR3 nucleotides read TGTGCCACCAGTGATCTTACAGATGGCACAGATACGCAGTATTTT. Residues: CATSDLTDGTDTQYF.